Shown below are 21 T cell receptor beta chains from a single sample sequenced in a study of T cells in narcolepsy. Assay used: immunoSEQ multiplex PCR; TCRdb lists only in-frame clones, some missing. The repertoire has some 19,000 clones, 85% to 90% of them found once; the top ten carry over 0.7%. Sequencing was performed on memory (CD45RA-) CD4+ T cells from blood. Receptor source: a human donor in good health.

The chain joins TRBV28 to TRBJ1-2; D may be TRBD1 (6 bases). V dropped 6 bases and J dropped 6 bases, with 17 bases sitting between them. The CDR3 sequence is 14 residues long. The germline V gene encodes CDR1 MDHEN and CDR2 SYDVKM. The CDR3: CASSLNNRVHGYTF. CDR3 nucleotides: TGTGCCAGCAGCCTAAATAACAGGGTCCATGGCTACACCTTC.

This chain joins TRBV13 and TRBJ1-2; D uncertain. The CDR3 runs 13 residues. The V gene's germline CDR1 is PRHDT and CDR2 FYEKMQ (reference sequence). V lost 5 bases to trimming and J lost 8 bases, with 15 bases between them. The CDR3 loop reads CASSERAGKGYTF. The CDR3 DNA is TGTGCCAGCAGCGAACGAGCGGGGAAGGGCTACACCTTC.

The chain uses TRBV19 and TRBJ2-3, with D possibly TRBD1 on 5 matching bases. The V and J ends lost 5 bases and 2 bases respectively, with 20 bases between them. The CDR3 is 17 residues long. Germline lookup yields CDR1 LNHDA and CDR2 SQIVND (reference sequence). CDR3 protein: CASSPPLPAGLTDTQYF. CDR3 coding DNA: TGTGCCAGTAGTCCTCCCCTCCCCGCAGGGCTCACAGATACGCAGTATTTT.

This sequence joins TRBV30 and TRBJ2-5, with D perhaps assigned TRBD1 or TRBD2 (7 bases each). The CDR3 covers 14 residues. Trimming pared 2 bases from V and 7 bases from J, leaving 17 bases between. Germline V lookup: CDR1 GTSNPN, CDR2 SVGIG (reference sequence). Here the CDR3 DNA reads TGTGCCTGGAGTCTCAGGGGGGGGCATGGGACCCAGTACTTC. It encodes CAWSLRGGHGTQYF.

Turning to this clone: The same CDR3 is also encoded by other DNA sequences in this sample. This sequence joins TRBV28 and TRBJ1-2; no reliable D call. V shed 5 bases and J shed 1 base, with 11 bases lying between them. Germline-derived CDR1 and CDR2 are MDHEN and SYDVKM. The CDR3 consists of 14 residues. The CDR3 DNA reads TGTGCCAGCAGTAGCTCTCCCCTTAACTATGGCTACACCTTC. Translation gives CASSSSPLNYGYTF.

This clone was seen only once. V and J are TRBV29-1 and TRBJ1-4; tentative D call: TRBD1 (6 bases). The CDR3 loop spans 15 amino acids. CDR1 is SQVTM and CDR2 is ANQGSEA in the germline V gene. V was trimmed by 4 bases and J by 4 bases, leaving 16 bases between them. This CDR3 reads CSVAPGGAYNEKLFF. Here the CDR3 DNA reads TGCAGCGTTGCCCCGGGGGGGGCCTATAATGAAAAACTGTTTTTT.

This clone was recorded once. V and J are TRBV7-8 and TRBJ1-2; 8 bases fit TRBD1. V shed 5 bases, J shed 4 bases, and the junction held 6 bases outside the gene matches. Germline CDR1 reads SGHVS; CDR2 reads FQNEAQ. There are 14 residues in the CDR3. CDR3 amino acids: CASSLGTGPYGYTF. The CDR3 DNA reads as TGTGCCAGCAGCCTAGGGACAGGACCCTATGGCTACACCTTC. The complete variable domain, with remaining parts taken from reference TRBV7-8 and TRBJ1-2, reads GAGVSQSPRYKVAKRGQDVALRCDPISGHVSLFWYQQALGQGPEFLTYFQNEAQLDKSGLPSDRFFAERPEGSVSTLKIQRTQQEDSAVYLCASSLGTGPYGYTFGSGTRLTVV.

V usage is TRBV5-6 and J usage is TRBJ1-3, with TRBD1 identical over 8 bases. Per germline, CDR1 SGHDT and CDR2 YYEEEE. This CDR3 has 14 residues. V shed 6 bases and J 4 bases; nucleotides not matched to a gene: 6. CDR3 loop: CASNRQGTGNTIYF. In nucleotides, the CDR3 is TGTGCCAGCAACAGACAGGGGACCGGAAACACCATATATTTT. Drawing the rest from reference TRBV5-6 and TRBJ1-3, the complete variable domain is DAGVTQSPTHLIKTRGQQVTLRCSPKSGHDTVSWYQQALGQGPQFIFQYYEEEERQRGNFPDRFSGHQFPNYSSELNVNALLLGDSALYLCASNRQGTGNTIYFGEGSWLTVV.

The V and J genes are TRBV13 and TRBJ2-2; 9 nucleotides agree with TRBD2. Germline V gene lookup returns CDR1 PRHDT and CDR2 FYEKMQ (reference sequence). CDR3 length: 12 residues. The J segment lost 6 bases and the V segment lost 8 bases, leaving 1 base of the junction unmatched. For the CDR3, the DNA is TGTGCCAGCGGACTAGCGCCCGGGGAGCTGTTTTTT. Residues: CASGLAPGELFF.

The CDR3 loop is CASGNPDGGNTIYF. The CDR3 DNA is TGTGCCAGCGGTAACCCCGACGGGGGAAACACCATATATTTT. The rearrangement uses TRBV6-6 and TRBJ1-3; D not certain. Trimming cost V 8 bases and J 4 bases, with 15 bases left between them. Germline V gene sequence: CDR1 MNHNY, CDR2 SVGAGI (reference sequence). This CDR3 comprises 14 residues.

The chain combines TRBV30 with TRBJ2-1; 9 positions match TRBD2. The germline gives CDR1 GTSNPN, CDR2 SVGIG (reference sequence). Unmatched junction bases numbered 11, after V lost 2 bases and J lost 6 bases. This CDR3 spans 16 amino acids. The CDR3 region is CAWSLPRGGRVNEQFF. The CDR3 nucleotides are TGTGCCTGGAGTCTCCCCCGTGGCGGGAGGGTCAATGAGCAGTTCTTC.

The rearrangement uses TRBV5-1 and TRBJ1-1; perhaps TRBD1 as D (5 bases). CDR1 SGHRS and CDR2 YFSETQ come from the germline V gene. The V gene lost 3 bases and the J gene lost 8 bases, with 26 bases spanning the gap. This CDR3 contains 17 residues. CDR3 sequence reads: CASSYPPPEGSRLEAFF. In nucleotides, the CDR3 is TGCGCCAGCAGCTACCCGCCCCCGGAGGGGTCTAGGTTGGAAGCTTTCTTT. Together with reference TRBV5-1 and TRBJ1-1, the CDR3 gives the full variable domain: KAGVTQTPRYLIKTRGQQVTLSCSPISGHRSVSWYQQTPGQGLQFLFEYFSETQRNKGNFPGRFSGRQFSNSRSEMNVSTLELGDSALYLCASSYPPPEGSRLEAFFGQGTRLTVV.

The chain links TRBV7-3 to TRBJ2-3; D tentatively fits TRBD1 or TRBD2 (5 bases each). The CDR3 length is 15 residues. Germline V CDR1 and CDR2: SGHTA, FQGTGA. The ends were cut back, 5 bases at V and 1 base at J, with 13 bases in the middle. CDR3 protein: CASSQSGTGTDTQYF. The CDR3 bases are TGTGCCAGCAGCCAATCCGGGACGGGCACAGATACGCAGTATTTT.

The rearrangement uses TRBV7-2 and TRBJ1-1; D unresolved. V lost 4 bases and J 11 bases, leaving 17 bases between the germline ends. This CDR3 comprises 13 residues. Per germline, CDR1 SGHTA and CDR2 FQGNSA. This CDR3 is CASSSTETRRAFF. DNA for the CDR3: TGTGCCAGCAGCTCAACCGAGACTAGAAGGGCTTTCTTT.

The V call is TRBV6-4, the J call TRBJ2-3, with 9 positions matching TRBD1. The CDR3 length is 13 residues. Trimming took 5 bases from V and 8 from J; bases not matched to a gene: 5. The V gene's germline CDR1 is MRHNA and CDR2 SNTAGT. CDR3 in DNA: TGTGCCAGCAGTACAGGGGGCGTGGGTACGCAGTATTTT. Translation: CASSTGGVGTQYF.

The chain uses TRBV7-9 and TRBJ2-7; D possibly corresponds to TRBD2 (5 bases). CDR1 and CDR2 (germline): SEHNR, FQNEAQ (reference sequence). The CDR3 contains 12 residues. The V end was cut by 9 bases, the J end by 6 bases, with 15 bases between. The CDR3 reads CASREGKGEQYF. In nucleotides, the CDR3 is TGTGCCAGTCGAGAGGGTAAGGGCGAGCAGTACTTC.

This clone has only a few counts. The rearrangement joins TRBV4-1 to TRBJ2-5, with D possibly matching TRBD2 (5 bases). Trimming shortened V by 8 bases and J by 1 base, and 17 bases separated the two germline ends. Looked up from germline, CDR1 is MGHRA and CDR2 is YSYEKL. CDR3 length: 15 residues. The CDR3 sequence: CASRLLGGPQETQYF. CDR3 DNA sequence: TGCGCCAGCCGACTGCTAGGCGGGCCCCAAGAGACCCAGTACTTC.

CDR3 in amino acids: CASSHPTGNTIYF. CDR3 coding DNA: TGTGCCAGCAGCCACCCTACTGGAAACACCATATATTTT. The V and J genes are TRBV7-6 and TRBJ1-3; no reliable D call. V was clipped by 5 bases and J by 2 bases, with 7 bases between them. CDR3 length: 13 amino acids. CDR1 and CDR2 (germline): SGHVS, FNYEAQ.

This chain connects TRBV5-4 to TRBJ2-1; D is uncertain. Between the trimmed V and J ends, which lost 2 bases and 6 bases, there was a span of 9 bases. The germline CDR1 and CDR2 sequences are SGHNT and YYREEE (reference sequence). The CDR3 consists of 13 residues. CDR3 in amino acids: CASSFKQRNEQFF. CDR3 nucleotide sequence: TGTGCCAGCAGCTTTAAACAGCGCAATGAGCAGTTCTTC.

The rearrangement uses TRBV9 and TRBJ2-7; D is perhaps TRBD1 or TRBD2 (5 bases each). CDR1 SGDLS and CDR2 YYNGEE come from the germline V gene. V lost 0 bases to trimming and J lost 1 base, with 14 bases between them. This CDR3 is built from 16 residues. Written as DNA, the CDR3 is TGTGCCAGCAGCGTAGGTACGGGGCCACAATCCTACGAGCAGTACTTC. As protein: CASSVGTGPQSYEQYF.

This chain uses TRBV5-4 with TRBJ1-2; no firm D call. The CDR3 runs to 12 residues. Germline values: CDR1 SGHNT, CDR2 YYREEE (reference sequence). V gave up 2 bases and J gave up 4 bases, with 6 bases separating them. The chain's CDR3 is CASSFLAYGYTF. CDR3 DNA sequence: TGTGCCAGCAGCTTTTTGGCCTATGGCTACACCTTC.